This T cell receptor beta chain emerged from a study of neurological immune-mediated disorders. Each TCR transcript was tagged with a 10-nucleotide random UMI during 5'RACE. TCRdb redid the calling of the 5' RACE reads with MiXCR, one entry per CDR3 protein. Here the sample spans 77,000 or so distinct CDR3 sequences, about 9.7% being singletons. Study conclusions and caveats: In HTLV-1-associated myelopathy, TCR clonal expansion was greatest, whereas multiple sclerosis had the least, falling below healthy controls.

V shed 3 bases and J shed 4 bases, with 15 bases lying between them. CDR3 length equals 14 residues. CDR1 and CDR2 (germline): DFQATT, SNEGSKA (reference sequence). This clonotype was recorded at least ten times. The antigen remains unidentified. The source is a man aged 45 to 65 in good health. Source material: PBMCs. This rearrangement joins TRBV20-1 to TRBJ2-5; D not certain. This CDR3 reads CSARATSQGETQYF. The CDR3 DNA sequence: TGCAGTGCTAGGGCGACTTCCCAAGGAGAGACCCAGTACTTC.